This T cell receptor (beta chain) came from a study of T cells after posttransplantation cyclophosphamide. Notes on the study in general: Donor CD8+ memory clones often dominated recipient blood repertoires at later times. Recipient CMV seropositivity and CMV reactivation strongly tracked TRB clonality. TRB overlap between skin or GI tissue T cells and blood was limited.

In regard to this clone: Its antigen is as yet unknown.

The assay was immunoSEQ multiplex PCR, and TCRdb's table has in-frame clones only and misses some. The sample yields approximately 45,000 clones, around 91% seen once. V lost 4 bases, J lost 1 base, and 14 bases lay in between. This CDR3 is built from 16 residues. Germline CDR1 and CDR2: SGHDT and YYEEEE. A marrow graft followed busulfan-fludarabine conditioning, with cyclophosphamide on days +3 and +4. Sequences were derived from PBMCs, sampled 55 to 70 days after allogeneic stem cell transplant with posttransplant cyclophosphamide. This sequence joins TRBV5-6 and TRBJ1-4, with D maybe TRBD1 (6 bases). This clonotype was sampled from a male patient over 55 who received an allogeneic stem cell transplant from a related donor and was CMV-positive. Some T cells may originate from the graft donor. The CDR3 spells CASSLNRVVTNEKLFF. The CDR3 nucleotides read TGTGCCAGCAGCCTAAACAGGGTGGTAACTAATGAAAAACTGTTTTTT.